These T cell receptor beta chains were read from a single sample in a study of T cell responses to AZD1222 COVID-19 vaccine. The method was immunoSEQ multiplex PCR; TCRdb's version includes in-frame clones alone and lacks a portion of them. The data hold more than 95,000 clones, with 90% observed a single time. The sequencing used peripheral blood, collected on day 0 of AZD1222 vaccination. The receptor set was obtained from an adult in good health. The CDR3 runs from the conserved cysteine through the conserved F or W. Each record gives: V gene, clone size, D gene, J gene, CDR3 DNA, CDR3 protein. D genes are given only for firm matches. Some rows mark clone size as missing; the rest say once, few, many or name a class of expanded clone.

TRBV5-5	.	.	TRBJ2-1	TGTGCCAGCAGCTTAGCGTCCTACAATGAGCAGTTCTTC	CASSLASYNEQFF
TRBV7-8	few	.	TRBJ2-2	TGTGCCAGCAGAAAGAGGGGTACCGGGGAGCTGTTTTTT	CASRKRGTGELFF
TRBV5-1	.	.	TRBJ2-5	TGCGCCAGCAGCCGCCAAATGGGCCAAGAGACCCAGTACTTC	CASSRQMGQETQYF
TRBV4-1	.	TRBD1	TRBJ2-7	TGCGCCAGCAGCCTATCCGGGACAGGGGTCGAGCAGTACTTC	CASSLSGTGVEQYF
TRBV23-1	.	.	TRBJ2-5	TGCGCCAGCAGTCATACTTTAACCGCCCGGGGTGTGACCCAGTACTTC	CASSHTLTARGVTQYF
TRBV28	.	TRBD2	TRBJ2-7	TGTGCCAGCAGCCTCGGGACTAGCGGGAGTTACGAGCAGTACTTC	CASSLGTSGSYEQYF
TRBV10-3	.	TRBD2	TRBJ2-7	TGTGCCACCCGTAGTAGCGGGGACTCCTACGAGCAGTACTTC	CATRSSGDSYEQYF
TRBV7-2	.	.	TRBJ1-5	TGTGCCAGCAGCTTAATAGACAATCAGCCCCAGCATTTT	CASSLIDNQPQHF
TRBV2	.	TRBD1	TRBJ1-2	TGTGCCAGCAGCAGGGGGTCTAACTATGGCTACACCTTC	CASSRGSNYGYTF
TRBV6-1	.	.	TRBJ1-2	TGTGCCAGCAGTGAAGCGGTGCAGGGAGGCGCTCAAAATTATGGCTACACCTTC	CASSEAVQGGAQNYGYTF
TRBV27	.	TRBD2	TRBJ2-5	TGTGCCAGCAGTCGCAAGCGGGAGGCCCCAGGGACCCAGTACTTC	CASSRKREAPGTQYF
TRBV24-1	.	TRBD1	TRBJ1-4	TGTGCCACCAGTGACCGGACAGGGATTTATGAAAAACTGTTTTTT	CATSDRTGIYEKLFF
TRBV28	.	TRBD1	TRBJ2-7	TGTGCCAGCAGACCATATGGACAGGACGGGTACGAGCAGTACTTC	CASRPYGQDGYEQYF
TRBV25-1	once	TRBD2	TRBJ2-7	TGTGCCAGCACCCTGGGGCTAGCGGGTTCCTACGAGCAGTACTTC	CASTLGLAGSYEQYF
TRBV28	once	TRBD1	TRBJ1-5	TGTGCCAGCAACCTATGGACAGGGGGGGGCAATCAGCCCCAGCATTTT	CASNLWTGGGNQPQHF
TRBV6-2/TRBV6-3	.	TRBD2	TRBJ2-4	TGTGCCAGCAGTCACCGGACTAGCGTCGGGCAAAACATTCAGTACTTC	CASSHRTSVGQNIQYF
TRBV4-1	.	.	TRBJ2-7	TGCGCCAGCAGCCTTATCGGAGGCTCCTACGAGCAGTACTTC	CASSLIGGSYEQYF
TRBV5-1	.	TRBD1	TRBJ1-2	TGCGCCAGCAGCTTGGGGGCAGGGGGCCAGACTAACTATGGCTACACCTTC	CASSLGAGGQTNYGYTF
TRBV9	.	TRBD2	TRBJ2-5	TGTGCCAGCAGCGTAGCTAGCGGGGGTTTAGAGACCCAGTACTTC	CASSVASGGLETQYF
TRBV7-3	.	TRBD2	TRBJ2-1	TGTGCCAGCAGCTTAAATGGGGGGGATGAGCAGTTCTTC	CASSLNGGDEQFF
TRBV18	.	.	TRBJ2-1	TGTGCCAGCCGATATTTAGGGTCAGGAGAGCAGTTCTTC	CASRYLGSGEQFF
TRBV5-1	.	.	TRBJ1-4	TGCGCCAGCAGCATGAAGGGAAGCGCAACTAATGAAAAACTGTTTTTT	CASSMKGSATNEKLFF